This T cell receptor (beta chain) is from a study of shared clonotypes between healthy human individuals (dated by TCRdb to about 2020). In terms of the full investigation: The cohort included three men and two women between 18 and 49 years of age. To estimate repertoire size and how much clonotypes are shared between individuals, the study performed deep sequencing of blood TCR repertoires from a few healthy adults. To increase sequencing depth and limit assay-specific biases, different laboratories used diverse techniques to prepare libraries and sequence TCR repertoires. Each donor's leukapheresis produced roughly between about 0.9 and 9.5 billion PBMCs.

Ends trimmed: V by 4 bases, J by 5 bases; bases unmatched to a gene: 7. There are 14 amino acids in the CDR3, from cysteine to phenylalanine inclusive. Only the CDR3 portion is preserved as DNA: 42 bases, with reading frame beginning at the first base. The germline V gene supplies CDR1 SGHDT and CDR2 YYEEEE. Results the study describes overall, beyond this receptor: Pairwise subsampling led to the expectation that sequencing depth would affect the degree of clonotype sharing among donors. Because the study included only a small number of donors, the genetic and exposure-history diversity represented was limited. Only blood was sampled, and tissue TCR repertoires likely differ from those in blood.

The donors were healthy, HIV-negative adults with no recently reported acute infections or vaccinations. Every donor was a Caucasian adult residing in Nashville, Tennessee, USA. For unsorted samples, tens of millions of PBMCs were counted, and genomic DNA was extracted using the QIAamp DNA Blood Mini kit. Blood was collected by leukapheresis, and PBMCs were isolated by Ficoll-Histopaque density gradient centrifugation and then cryopreserved in liquid nitrogen vapor phase. TCR CDR3 regions were amplified from genomic DNA by multiplex PCR using the deep immunoSEQ assay. For each cell subset, the extracted genomic DNA was distributed evenly across all wells of several immunoSEQ 96-well plates, and each plate served as one replicate. For unsorted PBMC, each replicate PCR was loaded with about 270 ng genomic DNA, equivalent to 25,000 to 35,000 T cell genomes. Genomic DNA from unsorted PBMC was sequenced over ten immunoSEQ deep assay plates. Purified libraries were quantified with a Qubit 3.0 fluorometer, sized on a Bioanalyzer 2100, and re-quantified with the KAPA Library Quantification kit. Each immunoSEQ 96-well plate was sequenced on its own single-read 150-cycle Illumina NextSeq 550 flow cell. The paper's processing steps were these. Because the immunoSEQ output included only junctional sequences and no quality scores, the filtering could not be the same as the filtering used for full-length reads. To assign V/J genes and CDR3, sequences were annotated against IMGT germline references using PyIR, a Python wrapper for IgBLAST v1.9. Reads were removed for weak V/J assignments (E-value above 1e-6), missing CDR3, stop codons, out-of-frame junctions, or ambiguous translated residues. V3J clonotypes were defined by identical inferred V gene, J gene, and CDR3 amino acid sequence. Percentage overlap between repertoires was computed as shared unique clonotypes divided by the size of the smaller repertoire. Three approaches were used to assess repertoire richness: RTK rarefaction, the Chao1 estimator, and Recon v2.1 estimates of unobserved clonotypes. The immuneACCESS repertoire file appears here via TCRdb, limited to in-frame rearrangements. These files lack a portion of the clones; in checked studies, under half of the deficit traces to unresolved V genes, and the cause of the others is not known. V, J and clone size reflect that table, while D and trimming were determined from the DNA. The sample has fewer than 550,000 clones on record, approximately 79% of them singletons. The ten largest clonotypes hold approximately 12% of the sample.

About this clone: Its antigen target is currently unknown. The input lacks base qualities; no much larger clone sits a single base away.

The specimen sequenced was PBMCs. The sequence was obtained from a woman in her thirties or forties in good health. Some clones in this sample may be carry-over from other donors' samples. The chain is encoded by TRBV5-6 joined to TRBJ1-1; the junction holds 8 bases that match TRBD1. The CDR3 region: CASSTQGAWTEAFF. At the DNA level, the sequence is TGTGCCAGCAGCACCCAGGGGGCTTGGACTGAAGCTTTCTTT.